A selection of T cell receptor beta chains follows, all from one sample in a study of a mutant IDH1 vaccine in newly diagnosed glioma. Here immunoSEQ multiplex PCR was the method, and the copy in TCRdb shows in-frame clones only, minus some. Of 9,500 to 11,000 clones in the sample, about 91% were seen once. Which antigens these TCRs recognize remains unknown. The input for sequencing was PBMCs, taken from a glioma patient whose treatment included an IDH1 peptide vaccine. These receptors were collected from a woman aged 40 to 50 with glioma. Some clones in this sample may be carry-over from other donors' samples. Each CDR3 is given with its conserved first and last residue. Each record gives: J gene, clone size, D gene, V gene, CDR3 DNA, CDR3 protein. A D gene is named only where the DNA matches it firmly. Rows give clone size only sometimes, using once, few, many, or a class for an expanded clone.

TRBJ2-1,-,-,TRBV7-2,TGTGCCAGCAGCTATGACAGCAGCTCCTACAATGAGCAGTTCTTC,CASSYDSSSYNEQFF
TRBJ2-6,once,-,TRBV2,TGTGCCAGCACCGACGGCCTTCATAAGGGGGCCAACGTCCTGACTTTC,CASTDGLHKGANVLTF
TRBJ2-7,-,TRBD2,TRBV28,TGTGCCAGCAGAAACTCTCGGGGTAGCGGGAGATACGAGCAGTACTTC,CASRNSRGSGRYEQYF
TRBJ1-1,-,-,TRBV6-5,TGTGCCAGCAGTAACGGGGTAACCAACACTGAAGCTTTCTTT,CASSNGVTNTEAFF
TRBJ2-1,-,-,TRBV19,TGTGCCAGTAGTCAGCGGGTTAGCTACAATGAGCAGTTCTTC,CASSQRVSYNEQFF
TRBJ1-1,-,-,TRBV5-1,TGCGCCAGCAGCTTGGCTCCGACAGGCGAAGCTTTCTTT,CASSLAPTGEAFF
TRBJ2-1,-,TRBD2,TRBV9,TGTGCCAGCAGTCTTCAAATCCGCGGGAGTGTTAATGAGCAGTTCTTC,CASSLQIRGSVNEQFF
TRBJ1-1,-,TRBD1,TRBV29-1,TGCAGCGTGGGACAGGTGAACACTGAAGCTTTCTTT,CSVGQVNTEAFF
TRBJ1-5,-,-,TRBV6-1,TGTGCCAGCAGGGACGATCAGCCCCAGCATTTT,CASRDDQPQHF
TRBJ2-3,-,-,TRBV30,TGTGCCTGGAGTCGGACGACGGCAGATACGCAGTATTTT,CAWSRTTADTQYF
TRBJ1-2,-,-,TRBV18,TGTGCCAGCTCACCATCCGCGGGGGAGCATGGCTACACCTTC,CASSPSAGEHGYTF
TRBJ2-3,-,-,TRBV30,TGTGCCTGGAGTGTAAAAGCGGTGGCGCAGTATTTT,CAWSVKAVAQYF
TRBJ2-2,-,-,TRBV7-2,TGTGCCAGCAGCTTAGCGCTAGGCGGGGAGCTGTTTTTT,CASSLALGGELFF
TRBJ1-6,-,-,TRBV5-1,TGCGCCAGCAATGAGACCCCGGGTTCCACCCTCCACTTT,CASNETPGSTLHF
TRBJ1-5,once,-,TRBV19,TGTGCCAGTAACAGGGAATGGGGTCAGCCCCAGCATTTT,CASNREWGQPQHF
TRBJ2-1,-,TRBD2,TRBV15,TGTGCCACCAGCTGGGGGGGCGGGGGGATATCCTACAATGAGCAGTTCTTC,CATSWGGGGISYNEQFF
TRBJ1-4,-,-,TRBV27,TGTGCCAGCAGTTTATGGGGTCGGACTAATGAAAAACTGTTTTTT,CASSLWGRTNEKLFF
TRBJ1-6,-,-,TRBV2,TGTGCCAGCAGCCTCAGAAATTCACCCCTCCACTTT,CASSLRNSPLHF
TRBJ1-5,-,-,TRBV10-3,TGTGCCATCAGTGCTGCGCAGGGCAATCAGCCCCAGCATTTT,CAISAAQGNQPQHF
TRBJ2-1,-,-,TRBV29-1,TGCAGCGTTGGCGTGATGGGGAATGAGCAGTTCTTC,CSVGVMGNEQFF
TRBJ2-3,-,-,TRBV28,TGTGCCAGCAGTTCCCCCTGGGAGATCATAGATACGCAGTATTTT,CASSSPWEIIDTQYF
TRBJ1-1,few,-,TRBV2,TGTGCCAGCAGCGAGCAGGGTTATAACACTGAAGCTTTCTTT,CASSEQGYNTEAFF
TRBJ1-1,-,TRBD1,TRBV28,TGTGCCAGCAGTGACAGGGTCCCCCCTGAAGCTTTCTTT,CASSDRVPPEAFF
TRBJ2-1,-,TRBD2,TRBV7-8,TGTGCCAGCAGCTTAGAAGCGGGGGGGATTCTAGAGCAGTTCTTC,CASSLEAGGILEQFF
TRBJ2-5,-,TRBD1,TRBV27,TGTGCCAGCAGTTCAGGGGGCCGGGTTGGGGAGACCCAGTACTTC,CASSSGGRVGETQYF
TRBJ1-1,-,-,TRBV4-1,TGCGCCAGCAGCCAAGATCCGACCAGGAACACTGAAGCTTTCTTT,CASSQDPTRNTEAFF
TRBJ2-7,-,-,TRBV7-9,TGTGCCAGCAGCTCCGCGGAGAGCTCCTACGAGCAGTACTTC,CASSSAESSYEQYF
TRBJ1-2,-,TRBD1,TRBV6-1,TGTGCCAGCAGTGGCACACGACAGGGGGATAACTATGGCTACACCTTC,CASSGTRQGDNYGYTF
TRBJ2-5,-,TRBD2,TRBV30,TGTGCCTGGAGTGTTGGACTAGCGGGGTTCCTTAGAGAGACCCAGTACTTC,CAWSVGLAGFLRETQYF
TRBJ2-5,-,-,TRBV7-2,TGTGCCAGCAGTTCGACGACGGACGCCCCAAAGTACTTC,CASSSTTDAPKYF
TRBJ1-5,-,TRBD1,TRBV28,TGTGCCACCCGACAGGGGCTCAATCAGCCCCAGCATTTT,CATRQGLNQPQHF
TRBJ1-1,-,TRBD1,TRBV5-4,TGTGCCAGCAGCGGGCGAGGGGGCGAGAACACTGAAGCTTTCTTT,CASSGRGGENTEAFF
TRBJ2-3,-,TRBD1,TRBV2,TGTGCCAGCAGTGCCCTGGGACAGGGTATGTTGGGCACAGATACGCAGTATTTT,CASSALGQGMLGTDTQYF
TRBJ1-2,-,-,TRBV19,TGTGCCAGCGGCAGGGGAGGATATGGCTACACCTTC,CASGRGGYGYTF
TRBJ2-1,-,TRBD1,TRBV2,TGTGCCAGCAGTGGGGGACAGGGGGCGCGCAATGAGCAGTTCTTC,CASSGGQGARNEQFF
TRBJ2-5,-,TRBD2,TRBV7-7,TGTGCTAGCAGCACGCGACTAGCGGGGGTCGAGACCCAGTACTTC,CASSTRLAGVETQYF
TRBJ2-1,-,TRBD1,TRBV30,TGTGCCTGGAGTACCGGGACAGGGGACAATGAGCAGTTCTTC,CAWSTGTGDNEQFF